A selection of T cell receptor beta chains follows, all from one sample in a study of blood T cell repertoires in COVID-19. Clones were sequenced by immunoSEQ multiplex PCR, and TCRdb holds only the in-frame ones, with some missing. Seen here are around 700,000 clones, about 90% observed once, and the top ten hold roughly 0.26%. The source material was peripheral blood. The receptors were sampled from a woman aged 18-30 years with acute or convalescent COVID-19. The CDR3 runs from the conserved cysteine through the conserved F or W. The order of the fields is clone size, D gene, J gene, V gene, CDR3 DNA, CDR3 protein. A D gene is named only where the DNA matches it firmly. The size entry is marked missing in some rows and otherwise reads once, few, many or a size class.

- TRBD1 TRBJ2-1 TRBV5-1 TGCGCCAGCAGCCCTACCGGGACAGGGGTTAAAGATGAGCAGTTCTTC CASSPTGTGVKDEQFF
- TRBD1 TRBJ2-1 TRBV11-2 TGTGCCATCCCCGCCGACAGGGCCGATGAGCAGTTCTTC CAIPADRADEQFF
once - TRBJ1-2 TRBV6-4 TGTGCCAGCAGTGACTCTTCGCCGACGAGGGGCTACACCTTC CASSDSSPTRGYTF
- - TRBJ2-7 TRBV18 TGTGCCAGCTCACCTGGGCCGGACAGACGGGCCTACGAGCAGTACTTC CASSPGPDRRAYEQYF
- - TRBJ2-3 TRBV30 TGTGCCTGGGGTCCCGGGGAGGCCACAGATACGCAGTATTTT CAWGPGEATDTQYF
few TRBD1 TRBJ2-3 TRBV2 TGTGCCAGCAGGAAGGACAGGGTTAGCACAGATACGCAGTATTTT CASRKDRVSTDTQYF
- TRBD2 TRBJ2-7 TRBV12-5 TGTGCTAGTGGTTTTCTCGGGACTGGACTAGCGGGGGCGCAGTCCTACGAGCAGTACTTC CASGFLGTGLAGAQSYEQYF
- - TRBJ2-7 TRBV24-1 TGTGCCACCAGTGATACTCTCGAGCAGTACTTC CATSDTLEQYF
- - TRBJ1-2 TRBV6-2/TRBV6-3 TGTGCCAGCAGCGAACAGGGAGTGAGGGGTGGCTACACCTTC CASSEQGVRGGYTF
- TRBD1 TRBJ1-2 TRBV19 TGTGCCAGTAGTCTACCCTTACGGACAGGGCCATATGGCTACACCTTC CASSLPLRTGPYGYTF
- - TRBJ1-2 TRBV5-5 TGTGCCAGCAGCTTGGGTCTCAACTATGGCTACACCTTC CASSLGLNYGYTF
- - TRBJ2-3 TRBV18 TGTGCCAGCTCACCACCTAGCGGAGACACAGATACGCAGTATTTT CASSPPSGDTDTQYF
once - TRBJ2-7 TRBV5-6 TGTGCCAGCAGCTTGGGGGCCGAGCAGTACTTC CASSLGAEQYF
- - TRBJ1-2 TRBV27 TGTGCCAGCAGGGAGTTGCAGGGAGGCCGAGGCTACACCTTC CASRELQGGRGYTF
- - TRBJ1-1 TRBV29-1 TGCAGCGTTGAAGTCTATGCTTTCTTT CSVEVYAFF
- - TRBJ1-6 TRBV27 TGTGCCAGCAGCCCGAGGGAGGGGCCATATATCGGTTCACCCCTCCACTTT CASSPREGPYIGSPLHF
- TRBD2 TRBJ2-1 TRBV9 TGTGCCAGCACGATATCGGCTAGCGGGGCCTCCAATGAGCAGTTCTTC CASTISASGASNEQFF